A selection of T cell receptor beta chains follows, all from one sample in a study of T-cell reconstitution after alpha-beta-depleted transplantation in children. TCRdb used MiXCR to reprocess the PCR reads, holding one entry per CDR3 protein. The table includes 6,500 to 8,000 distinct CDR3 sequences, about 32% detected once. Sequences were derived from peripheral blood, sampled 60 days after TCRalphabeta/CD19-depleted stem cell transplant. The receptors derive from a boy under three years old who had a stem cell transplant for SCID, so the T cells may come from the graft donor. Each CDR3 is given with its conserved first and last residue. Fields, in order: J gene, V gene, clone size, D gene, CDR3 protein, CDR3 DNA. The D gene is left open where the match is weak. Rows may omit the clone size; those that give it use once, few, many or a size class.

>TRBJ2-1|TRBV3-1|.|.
CASSKQGPRESYNEQFF
TGTGCCAGCAGCAAGCAGGGCCCTCGGGAATCCTACAATGAGCAGTTCTTC
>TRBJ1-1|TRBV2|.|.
CASSEVALNTEAFF
TGTGCCAGCAGTGAAGTCGCATTAAACACTGAAGCTTTCTTT
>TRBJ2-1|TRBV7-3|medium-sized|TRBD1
CASRAGTGAYEQFF
TGTGCCAGCAGGGCCGGGACAGGGGCATATGAGCAGTTCTTC
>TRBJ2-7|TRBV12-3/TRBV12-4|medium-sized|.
CASPGLIFTYEQYF
TGTGCCAGCCCGGGACTTATCTTTACCTACGAGCAGTACTTC
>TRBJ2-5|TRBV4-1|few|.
CASSQEGRTAQETQYF
TGCGCCAGCAGCCAAGAAGGAAGGACAGCTCAAGAGACCCAGTACTTC
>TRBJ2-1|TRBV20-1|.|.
CSAMISFAYNEQFF
TGCAGTGCCATGATCAGTTTTGCCTACAATGAGCAGTTCTTC
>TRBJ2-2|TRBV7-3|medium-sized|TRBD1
CASSLNGTGRVAGELFF
TGTGCCAGCAGCTTAAATGGGACAGGCCGGGTGGCCGGGGAGCTGTTTTTT
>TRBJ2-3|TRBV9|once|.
CASSVATGTSTDTQYF
TGTGCCAGCAGCGTAGCTACTGGGACTAGCACAGATACGCAGTATTTT
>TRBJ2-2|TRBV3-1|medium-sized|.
CASSHLRSGELFF
TGTGCCAGCAGCCATTTGAGGTCCGGGGAGCTGTTTTTT
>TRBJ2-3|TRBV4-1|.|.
CASSQESPDTQYF
TGCGCCAGCAGCCAAGAATCCCCAGATACGCAGTATTTT
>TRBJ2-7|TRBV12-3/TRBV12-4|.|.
CARSGPVEQYF
TGTGCCAGATCGGGGCCGGTCGAGCAGTACTTC
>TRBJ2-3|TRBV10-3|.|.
CAISAAPTDTQYF
TGTGCCATCAGTGCGGCCCCCACAGATACGCAGTATTTT
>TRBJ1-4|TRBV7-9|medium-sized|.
CASSARYRAGGGKLFF
TGTGCCAGCAGCGCGCGCTACAGGGCCGGGGGTGGAAAACTGTTTTTT
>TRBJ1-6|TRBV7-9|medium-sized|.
CASSPSPGNSPLHF
TGTGCCAGCAGCCCGAGCCCGGGAAATTCACCCCTCCACTTT
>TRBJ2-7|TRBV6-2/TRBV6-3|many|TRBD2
CASSRGTSGGPPVEREQYF
TGTGCCAGCAGCCGCGGGACTAGCGGGGGGCCTCCAGTAGAGCGCGAGCAGTACTTC
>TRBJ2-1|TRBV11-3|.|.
CASSILTANNEQFF
TGTGCCAGCAGCATCCTGACAGCCAACAATGAGCAGTTCTTC
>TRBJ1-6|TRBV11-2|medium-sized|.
CASSLDPWASSYNSPLHF
TGTGCCAGCAGCTTAGATCCCTGGGCCAGCTCCTATAATTCACCCCTCCACTTT
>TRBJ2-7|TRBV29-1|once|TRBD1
CSVIRDREGEQYF
TGCAGCGTCATCCGGGACAGGGAGGGCGAGCAGTACTTC
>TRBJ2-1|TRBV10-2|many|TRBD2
CASTGPRLAGTHNEQFF
TGCGCCAGCACGGGCCCCCGACTAGCGGGGACCCACAATGAGCAGTTCTTC
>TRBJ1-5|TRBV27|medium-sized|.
CASSLRGWGNQPQHF
TGTGCCAGCAGTTTGAGAGGCTGGGGCAATCAGCCCCAGCATTTT
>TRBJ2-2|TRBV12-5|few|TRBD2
CASGLVELPTSGSAGELFF
TGTGCTAGTGGTTTGGTAGAACTCCCGACTAGCGGGAGTGCCGGGGAGCTGTTTTTT
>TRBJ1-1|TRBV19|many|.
CASSIAQGRDTEAFF
TGTGCCAGTAGTATAGCCCAGGGCCGGGACACTGAAGCTTTCTTT
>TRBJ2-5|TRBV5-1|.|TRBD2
CASSPRRLAGEETQYF
TGCGCCAGCAGCCCAAGGAGACTAGCGGGGGAAGAGACCCAGTACTTC
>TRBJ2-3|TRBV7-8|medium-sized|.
CASSINPGLLYTQYF
TGTGCCAGCAGCATAAACCCGGGACTTCTATATACGCAGTATTTT
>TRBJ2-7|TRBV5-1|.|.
CASSLEGGLSYEQYF
TGCGCCAGCAGCTTGGAAGGCGGCCTCTCCTACGAGCAGTACTTC
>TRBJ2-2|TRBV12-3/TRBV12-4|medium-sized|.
CASKTGELFF
TGTGCCAGCAAGACCGGGGAGCTGTTTTTT
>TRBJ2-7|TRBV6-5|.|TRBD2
CASSYRRGGLPYEQYF
TGTGCCAGCAGTTATAGGAGGGGAGGGCTGCCCTACGAGCAGTACTTC
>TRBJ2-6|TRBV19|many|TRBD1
CASSNRDRASGANVLTF
TGTGCCAGTAGTAACCGGGACAGGGCAAGTGGGGCCAACGTCCTGACTTTC
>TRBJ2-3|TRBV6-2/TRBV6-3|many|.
CASRNRGPPGDTQYF
TGTGCCAGCAGAAACCGGGGCCCCCCAGGAGATACGCAGTATTTT
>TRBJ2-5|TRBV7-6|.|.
CASSLAPRPGGKETQYF
TGTGCCAGCAGCTTAGCGCCCCGTCCAGGGGGGAAAGAGACCCAGTACTTC
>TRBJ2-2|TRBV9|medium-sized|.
CASSVLTGNTGELFF
TGTGCCAGCAGCGTACTTACAGGGAACACCGGGGAGCTGTTTTTT
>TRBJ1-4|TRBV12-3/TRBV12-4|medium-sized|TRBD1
CASSLMGQPRTEKLFF
TGTGCCAGCAGTCTAATGGGACAGCCCCGGACTGAAAAACTGTTTTTT
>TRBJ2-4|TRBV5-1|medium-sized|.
CASSLGTSSVIAKNIQYF
TGCGCCAGCAGCTTGGGCACTAGTTCTGTAATAGCCAAAAACATTCAGTACTTC
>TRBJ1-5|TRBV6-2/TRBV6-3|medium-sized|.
CASRSRFNQPQHF
TGTGCCAGCAGGAGTCGTTTCAATCAGCCCCAGCATTTT
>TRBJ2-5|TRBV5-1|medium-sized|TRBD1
CASSFRDSQETQYF
TGCGCCAGCAGCTTCCGGGACAGCCAAGAGACCCAGTACTTC
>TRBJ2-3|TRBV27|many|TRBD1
CASSFWTGSDTQYF
TGTGCCAGCAGTTTCTGGACAGGCTCAGATACGCAGTATTTT
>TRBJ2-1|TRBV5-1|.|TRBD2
CASSPTSGSYNEQFF
TGCGCCAGCAGCCCGACTAGCGGGTCCTACAATGAGCAGTTCTTC
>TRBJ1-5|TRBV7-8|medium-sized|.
CASSNRDPQNQPQHF
TGTGCCAGCAGCAACCGGGACCCACAAAATCAGCCCCAGCATTTT
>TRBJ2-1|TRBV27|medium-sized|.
CASSSRDIYYEQFF
TGTGCCAGCAGTAGCCGGGACATTTATTATGAGCAGTTCTTC
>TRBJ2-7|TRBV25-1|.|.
CASSPYRDYEQYF
TGTGCCAGCAGCCCCTACAGGGATTACGAGCAGTACTTC
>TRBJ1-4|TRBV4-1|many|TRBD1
CASGQGDEKLFF
TGCGCCAGCGGACAGGGGGACGAAAAACTGTTTTTT
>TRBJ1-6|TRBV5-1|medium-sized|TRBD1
CASSRDRQGNSPLHF
TGCGCCAGCAGCCGAGACCGACAGGGGAATTCACCCCTCCACTTT
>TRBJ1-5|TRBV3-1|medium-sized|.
CASSPHGIQPQHF
TGTGCCAGCAGCCCCCATGGGATTCAGCCCCAGCATTTT
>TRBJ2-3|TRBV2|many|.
CASTCTDTQYF
TGTGCCAGCACTTGCACAGATACGCAGTATTTT
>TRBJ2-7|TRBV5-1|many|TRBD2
CASSWGTSYEQYF
TGCGCCAGCAGCTGGGGGACTAGTTACGAGCAGTACTTC